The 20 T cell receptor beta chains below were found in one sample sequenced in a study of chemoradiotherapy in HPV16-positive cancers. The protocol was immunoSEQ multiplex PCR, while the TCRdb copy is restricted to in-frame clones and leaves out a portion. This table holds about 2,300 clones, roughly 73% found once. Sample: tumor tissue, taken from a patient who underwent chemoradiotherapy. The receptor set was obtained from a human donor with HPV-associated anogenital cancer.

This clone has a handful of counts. Written as DNA, the CDR3 is TGTGCCAGCAGTGGGACTAACACCGGGGAGCTGTTTTTT. Protein: CASSGTNTGELFF. J is TRBJ2-2 and V is TRBV6-4; tentative D call: TRBD2 (5 bases). The length of the CDR3 is 13 residues. Trimming left V 4 bases short and J 2 bases short, with 5 bases between. CDR1 is MRHNA, CDR2 SNTAGT, per germline.

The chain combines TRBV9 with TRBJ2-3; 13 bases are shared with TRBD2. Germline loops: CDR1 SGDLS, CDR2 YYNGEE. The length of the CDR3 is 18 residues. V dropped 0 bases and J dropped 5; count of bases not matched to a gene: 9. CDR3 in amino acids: CASSVGLAGGQTRDTQYF. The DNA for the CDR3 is TGTGCCAGCAGCGTAGGACTAGCGGGGGGCCAGACTAGAGATACGCAGTATTTT.

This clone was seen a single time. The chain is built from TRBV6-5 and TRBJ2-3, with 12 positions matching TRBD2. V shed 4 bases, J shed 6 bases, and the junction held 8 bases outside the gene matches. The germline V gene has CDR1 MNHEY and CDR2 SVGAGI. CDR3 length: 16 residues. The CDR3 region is CASSLPSGGASDTQYF. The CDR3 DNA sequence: TGTGCCAGCAGTTTACCTAGCGGGGGGGCATCGGATACGCAGTATTTT.

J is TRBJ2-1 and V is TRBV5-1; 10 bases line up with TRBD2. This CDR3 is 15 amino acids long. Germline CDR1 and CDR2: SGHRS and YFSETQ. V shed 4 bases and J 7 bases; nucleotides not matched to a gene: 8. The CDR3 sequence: CASSMSGRAGNEQFF. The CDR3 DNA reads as TGCGCCAGCAGCATGAGCGGGAGGGCCGGGAATGAGCAGTTCTTC.

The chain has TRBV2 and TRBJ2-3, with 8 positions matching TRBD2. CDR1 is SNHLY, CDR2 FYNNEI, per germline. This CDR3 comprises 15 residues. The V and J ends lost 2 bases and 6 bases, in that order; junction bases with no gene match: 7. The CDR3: CASSEIGGAKDTQYF. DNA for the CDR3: TGTGCCAGCAGTGAAATCGGGGGGGCTAAGGATACGCAGTATTTT. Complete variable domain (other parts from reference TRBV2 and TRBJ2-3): EPEVTQTPSHQVTQMGQEVILRCVPISNHLYFYWYRQILGQKVEFLVSFYNNEISEKSEIFDDQFSVERPDGSNFTLKIRSTKLEDSAMYFCASSEIGGAKDTQYFGPGTRLTVL.

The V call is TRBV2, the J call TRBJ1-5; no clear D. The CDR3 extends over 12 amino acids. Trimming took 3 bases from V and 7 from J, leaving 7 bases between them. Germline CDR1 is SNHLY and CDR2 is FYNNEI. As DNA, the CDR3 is TGTGCCAGCAGTGACAGCACCCAGCCCCAGCATTTT. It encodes CASSDSTQPQHF.

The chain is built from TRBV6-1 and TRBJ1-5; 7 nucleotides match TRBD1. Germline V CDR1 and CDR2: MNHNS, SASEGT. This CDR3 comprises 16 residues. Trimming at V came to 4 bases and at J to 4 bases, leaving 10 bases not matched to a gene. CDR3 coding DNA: TGTGCCAGCAGTGCCTCTCACAGGGGTGGAAATCAGCCCCAGCATTTT. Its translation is CASSASHRGGNQPQHF.

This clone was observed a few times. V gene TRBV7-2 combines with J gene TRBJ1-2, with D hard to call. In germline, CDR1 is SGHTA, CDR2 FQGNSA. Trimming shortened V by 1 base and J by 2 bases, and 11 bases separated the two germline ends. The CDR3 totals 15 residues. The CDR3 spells CASSLGQNPNYGYTF. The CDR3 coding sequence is TGTGCCAGCAGCTTAGGGCAGAATCCCAACTATGGCTACACCTTC.

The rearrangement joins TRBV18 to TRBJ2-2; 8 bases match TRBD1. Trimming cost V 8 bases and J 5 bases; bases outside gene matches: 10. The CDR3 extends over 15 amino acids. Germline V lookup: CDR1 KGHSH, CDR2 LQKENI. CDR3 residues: CASQTGTGWTGELFF. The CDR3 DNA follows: TGTGCCAGCCAAACCGGGACAGGTTGGACCGGGGAGCTGTTTTTT.

CDR3 amino acids: CASSPDRDSPLHF. For the CDR3, the DNA is TGCGCCAGCAGCCCGGACAGGGATTCACCCCTCCACTTT. The chain joins TRBV5-1 to TRBJ1-6; 8 nucleotides agree with TRBD1. The ends lost 4 bases at V and 8 bases at J; junction bases unmatched: 2. The CDR3 length is 13 residues. Germline CDR1 is SGHRS and CDR2 is YFSETQ.

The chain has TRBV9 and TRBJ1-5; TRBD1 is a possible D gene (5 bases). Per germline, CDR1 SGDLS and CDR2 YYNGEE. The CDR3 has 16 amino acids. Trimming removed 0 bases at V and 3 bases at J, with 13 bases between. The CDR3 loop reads CASSVGRGGDNQPQHF. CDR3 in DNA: TGTGCCAGCAGCGTAGGTCGGGGGGGAGACAATCAGCCCCAGCATTTT. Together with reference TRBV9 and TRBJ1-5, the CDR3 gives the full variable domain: DSGVTQTPKHLITATGQRVTLRCSPRSGDLSVYWYQQSLDQGLQFLIQYYNGEERAKGNILERFSAQQFPDLHSELNLSSLELGDSALYFCASSVGRGGDNQPQHFGDGTRLSIL.

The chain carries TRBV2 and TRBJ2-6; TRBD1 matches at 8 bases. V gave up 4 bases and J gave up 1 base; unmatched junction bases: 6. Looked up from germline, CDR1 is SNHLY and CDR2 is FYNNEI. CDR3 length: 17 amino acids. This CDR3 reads CASSARQGISGANVLTF. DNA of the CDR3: TGTGCCAGCAGTGCAAGACAGGGGATATCTGGGGCCAACGTCCTGACTTTC.

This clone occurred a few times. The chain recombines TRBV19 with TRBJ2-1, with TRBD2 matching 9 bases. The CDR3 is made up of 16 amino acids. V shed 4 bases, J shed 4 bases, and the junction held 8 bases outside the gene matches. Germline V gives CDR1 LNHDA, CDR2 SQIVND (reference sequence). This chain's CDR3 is CASSTRAGGGYNEQFF. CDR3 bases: TGTGCCAGTAGTACTCGAGCGGGAGGAGGGTACAATGAGCAGTTCTTC.

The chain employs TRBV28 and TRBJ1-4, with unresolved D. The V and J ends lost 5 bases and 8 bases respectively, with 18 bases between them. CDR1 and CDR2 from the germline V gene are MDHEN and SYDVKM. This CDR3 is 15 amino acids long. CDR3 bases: TGTGCCAGCAGTCCCACCGGAGGGTTCGGCGAAAAACTGTTTTTT. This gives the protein CASSPTGGFGEKLFF.

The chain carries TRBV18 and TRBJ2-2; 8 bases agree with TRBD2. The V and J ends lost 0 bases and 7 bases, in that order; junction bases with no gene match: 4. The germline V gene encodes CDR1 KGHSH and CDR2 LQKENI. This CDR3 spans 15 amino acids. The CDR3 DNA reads TGTGCCAGCTCACCACCGACGCGGGGGGACGGGGAGCTGTTTTTT. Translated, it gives CASSPPTRGDGELFF.

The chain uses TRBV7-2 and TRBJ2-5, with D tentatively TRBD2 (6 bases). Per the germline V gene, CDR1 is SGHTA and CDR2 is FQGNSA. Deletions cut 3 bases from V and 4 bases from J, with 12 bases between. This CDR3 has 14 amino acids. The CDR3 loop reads CASSFGTPGETQYF. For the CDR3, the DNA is TGTGCCAGCAGCTTCGGGACTCCAGGAGAGACCCAGTACTTC.

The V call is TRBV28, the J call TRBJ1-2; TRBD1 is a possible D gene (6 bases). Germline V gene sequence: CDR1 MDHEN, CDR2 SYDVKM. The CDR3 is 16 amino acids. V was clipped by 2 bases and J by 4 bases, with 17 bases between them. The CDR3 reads CASSLGRGLLAYGYTF. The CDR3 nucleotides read TGTGCCAGCAGTTTAGGCAGGGGCCTACTCGCCTATGGCTACACCTTC.

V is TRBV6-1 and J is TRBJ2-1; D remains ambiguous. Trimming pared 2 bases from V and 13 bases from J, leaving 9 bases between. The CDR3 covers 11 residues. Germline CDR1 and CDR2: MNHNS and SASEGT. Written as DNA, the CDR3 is TGTGCCAGCAGTGAACCAGTAACACAGTTCTTC. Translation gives CASSEPVTQFF.

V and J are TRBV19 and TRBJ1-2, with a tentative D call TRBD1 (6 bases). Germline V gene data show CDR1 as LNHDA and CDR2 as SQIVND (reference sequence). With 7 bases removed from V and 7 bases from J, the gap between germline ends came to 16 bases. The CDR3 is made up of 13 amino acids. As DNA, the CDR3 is TGTGCCAGTATTCTCTGGGGGACATCTGGCTACACCTTC. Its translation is CASILWGTSGYTF. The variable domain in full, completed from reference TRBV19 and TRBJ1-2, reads DGGITQSPKYLFRKEGQNVTLSCEQNLNHDAMYWYRQDPGQGLRLIYYSQIVNDFQKGDIAEGYSVSREKKESFPLTVTSAQKNPTAFYLCASILWGTSGYTFGSGTRLTVV.

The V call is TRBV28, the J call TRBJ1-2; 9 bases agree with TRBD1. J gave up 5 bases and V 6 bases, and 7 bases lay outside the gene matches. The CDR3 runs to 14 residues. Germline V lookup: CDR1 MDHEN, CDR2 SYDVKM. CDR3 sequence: CASRMGGQGYGYTF. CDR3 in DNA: TGTGCCAGCAGGATGGGGGGACAGGGTTATGGCTACACCTTC.